This T cell receptor beta chain was retrieved from a study of cytomegalovirus exposure and HLA in healthy donors. Primers included in the PCR were 60 Vbeta and 13 Jbeta primers. The data were produced by immunoSEQ multiplex PCR, yet TCRdb's version contains in-frame clones alone and is incomplete. The sample contains about 200,000 clones, 60% to 80% of which appear only once. At sampling all donors were nominally healthy, likely with unrecorded immune exposures. Details on this clone: Its antigen is undetermined.

Study-level points and caveats: Per a prior analysis, the majority of TCR beta V segments were productive roughly 90% or roughly 30% of the time. Most TCR sequences were uncommon, yet certain public TCRs appeared in many donors.

The V segment lost 4 bases and the J segment 4 bases; nucleotides outside the gene matches: 5. Germline CDR1 SQVTM, CDR2 ANQGSEA. The CDR3 runs 14 residues. The sample taken for sequencing was PBMCs. The TCR originated in a man younger than 30 in good health and CMV-seronegative. The rearrangement uses TRBV29-1 and TRBJ2-3, with 10 bases aligning to TRBD1. The chain's CDR3 is CSVGQGAGADTQYF. DNA of the CDR3: TGCAGCGTTGGACAGGGGGCCGGTGCAGATACGCAGTATTTT.